The 20 T cell receptor beta chains below were found in one sample sequenced in a study of T cell repertoires in cytomegalovirus infection. TCRdb ran MiXCR on the reads and lists one entry per CDR3 protein. This table holds about 400,000 distinct CDR3 sequences, 15% to 20% found once. Material for sequencing was PBMCs. These TCRs come from a human donor in good health (CMV status not recorded). Some clones in this sample may be carry-over from other donors' samples.

There are a few counts of this clonotype. The rearrangement uses TRBV20-1 and TRBJ1-2; unclear D gene. V lost 3 bases and J 3 bases, leaving 5 bases between the germline ends. The V gene's germline CDR1 is DFQATT and CDR2 SNEGSKA (reference sequence). The CDR3 is made up of 11 amino acids. The CDR3 region is CSASPHYGYTF. In DNA, the CDR3 is TGCAGTGCTAGCCCCCACTATGGCTACACCTTC.

The chain carries TRBV20-1 and TRBJ2-5; a weak D match, TRBD2 (5 bases). Germline V lookup: CDR1 DFQATT, CDR2 SNEGSKA (reference sequence). This CDR3 has 12 residues. The germline V and J ends were trimmed by 6 bases and 5 bases, with 13 bases remaining between them. CDR3 DNA: TGCAGTGCCCCCTTTGGGGAGGAGACCCAGTACTTC. This translates into CSAPFGEETQYF.

This sequence joins TRBV4-1 and TRBJ2-7; D may be TRBD2 (6 bases). CDR1 and CDR2 from the germline V gene are MGHRA and YSYEKL. This CDR3 region has 18 residues. Trimming pared 6 bases from V and 3 bases from J, leaving 27 bases between. This CDR3 is CASSSKGPSLAVGYEQYF. CDR3 nucleotides: TGCGCCAGCAGTTCCAAGGGTCCTTCACTAGCAGTTGGCTACGAGCAGTACTTC.

CDR3 nucleotides: TGCAGCGTTGAAGATGGGGTTGGGACTGAAGCTTTCTTT. Its protein is CSVEDGVGTEAFF. J is TRBJ1-1 and V is TRBV29-1; no clear D gene. V was trimmed by 0 bases and J by 5 bases, leaving 10 bases between them. CDR1 SQVTM and CDR2 ANQGSEA come from the germline V gene. CDR3 length: 13 residues.

This CDR3 reads CASSQDQYSYNSPLHF. The CDR3, as DNA: TGCGCCAGCAGCCAAGACCAATACTCCTATAATTCACCCCTCCACTTT. The genes are TRBV4-3 and TRBJ1-6, with no clear D. This CDR3 is built from 16 residues. Germline CDR1 and CDR2: LGHNA and YSLEER. V lost 0 bases and J lost 0, with 6 bases in between.

This clonotype showed up many times. The CDR3 is CASSPRWGFGNQPQHF. For the CDR3, the DNA is TGTGCCAGCAGCCCTAGGTGGGGGTTTGGCAATCAGCCCCAGCATTTT. The chain uses TRBV7-2 and TRBJ1-5; maybe TRBD1 (5 bases). Germline V gene lookup returns CDR1 SGHTA and CDR2 FQGNSA. The CDR3 loop spans 16 amino acids. Trimming took off 5 bases at V and 2 bases at J, with 16 bases between the two ends.

With regard to this clonotype: The junction shows a germline mismatch at one end, possibly a read error. The chain combines TRBV12-3 or TRBV12-4 with TRBJ1-1, with no clear D. The CDR3 is 13 amino acids. This chain's CDR3 is CASNLRGNTEAFF. As DNA, the CDR3 is TGTGCCAGCAATTTACGAGGGAACACTGAAGCTTTCTTT.

This clonotype was seen repeatedly, ten times or more. The V and J genes are TRBV7-2 and TRBJ1-2; no reliable D call. From germline, CDR1 is SGHTA and CDR2 FQGNSA. The V and J ends lost 5 bases and 3 bases respectively, with 13 bases between them. This CDR3 has 14 amino acids. The CDR3 here is CASSPRQDYYGYTF. For the CDR3, the DNA is TGTGCCAGCAGCCCCCGCCAGGATTACTATGGCTACACCTTC.

The sample holds a few counts of this clonotype. The chain is built from TRBV5-5 and TRBJ2-3; 10 bases map to TRBD2. Germline lookup yields CDR1 SGHKS and CDR2 YYEKEE (reference sequence). CDR3 size: 16 residues. After removal of 4 bases from V and 1 base from J, the junction contained 6 bases not matched to a gene. The CDR3, as DNA: TGTGCCAGCAGCCTGGGACTAGCGTCCGGCACAGATACGCAGTATTTT. It codes for CASSLGLASGTDTQYF.

The V and J genes are TRBV28 and TRBJ1-5; possibly TRBD1 for D (6 bases). Looked up from germline, CDR1 is MDHEN and CDR2 is SYDVKM. CDR3 size: 14 residues. Trimming cost V 3 bases and J 7 bases, with 13 bases left between them. Here the CDR3 DNA reads TGTGCCAGCAGTTTTCTGGGGGGCTGGCAGCCCCAGCATTTT. Protein: CASSFLGGWQPQHF. The entire variable domain, with the rest obtained from reference TRBV28 and TRBJ1-5, is as follows: DVKVTQSSRYLVKRTGEKVFLECVQDMDHENMFWYRQDPGLGLRLIYFSYDVKMKEKGDIPEGYSVSREKKERFSLILESASTNQTSMYLCASSFLGGWQPQHFGDGTRLSIL.

This clonotype came up a few times. The rearrangement uses TRBV20-1 and TRBJ2-7, with 11 bases lining up with TRBD2. The junction had 10 bases not matched to a gene; V was cut back by 6 bases and J by 3 bases. The CDR3 sequence is 15 residues long. Germline V lookup: CDR1 DFQATT, CDR2 SNEGSKA (reference sequence). The DNA for the CDR3 is TGCAGTGCCATAGATGGGACTAGCGGAAACTACGAGCAGTACTTC. Its translation is CSAIDGTSGNYEQYF.

About this clonotype: The conserved phenylalanine or tryptophan is not found at the CDR3 terminus, so this likely reflects a read error. This chain links TRBV11-3 with TRBJ2-3, with 7 bases that match TRBD2. CDR1 and CDR2 (germline): SGHNT, YENEEA. V was pared by 5 bases and J by 2 bases, with 4 bases of the junction left unmatched. This CDR3 is built from 14 residues. CDR3 in DNA: TGTGCCAGCAGCCCTAGCGGACCCACAGATACGCAGTATTCT. Its protein is CASSPSGPTDTQYS.

The sample holds a few counts of this clonotype. The CDR3 reads CASSWTVSYEQYF. CDR3 coding DNA: TGCGCCAGCAGCTGGACGGTCTCCTACGAGCAGTACTTC. V is TRBV5-1 and J is TRBJ2-7; D is unclear. The CDR3 sequence is 13 residues long. The germline gives CDR1 SGHRS, CDR2 YFSETQ. V lost 3 bases, J lost 0 bases, and 7 bases lay in between. The full variable domain, its missing parts supplied by reference TRBV5-1 and TRBJ2-7, is KAGVTQTPRYLIKTRGQQVTLSCSPISGHRSVSWYQQTPGQGLQFLFEYFSETQRNKGNFPGRFSGRQFSNSRSEMNVSTLELGDSALYLCASSWTVSYEQYFGPGTRLTVT.

This clonotype was seen a handful of times. The chain recombines TRBV10-3 with TRBJ2-5; 8 bases match TRBD1. CDR1 ENHRY and CDR2 SYGVKD come from the germline V gene. This CDR3 has 16 amino acids. Trimming removed 2 bases from V and 1 base from J; junction bases left unmatched: 6. The CDR3 nucleotides read TGTGCCATCAGTGAGCCGAGGACAGGGTTCCAAGAGACCCAGTACTTC. As protein: CAISEPRTGFQETQYF.

The genes are TRBV29-1 and TRBJ2-1, with 8 nucleotides matching TRBD1. CDR3 size: 18 residues. The germline CDR1 and CDR2 sequences are SQVTM and ANQGSEA. With 0 bases clipped from V and 0 bases from J, the junction kept 10 bases outside the gene matches. The chain's CDR3 is CSVEDLPRTGSSYNEQFF. The DNA for the CDR3 is TGCAGCGTTGAAGATCTTCCCCGGACAGGGAGCTCCTACAATGAGCAGTTCTTC.

Ten or more counts support this clonotype. CDR3 nucleotides: TGTGCCAGCAGCCTCGCAGGGGCACCCTACGAGCAGTACTTC. It yields the protein CASSLAGAPYEQYF. The gene calls are TRBV28 and TRBJ2-7, with D possibly being TRBD1 (6 bases). This CDR3 has 14 residues. Looked up from germline, CDR1 is MDHEN and CDR2 is SYDVKM. Trimming pared 6 bases from V and 2 bases from J, leaving 14 bases between.

Ten or more counts support this clonotype. The rearrangement joins TRBV7-6 to TRBJ1-6; D is perhaps TRBD1 (5 bases). The CDR3 runs to 16 residues. Trimming cost V 6 bases and J 9 bases, with 21 bases left between them. CDR1 and CDR2 (germline): SGHVS, FNYEAQ. CDR3 sequence: CASSRNSGPGVSPLHF. The DNA for the CDR3 is TGTGCCAGCAGTAGGAACTCGGGACCTGGGGTTTCACCCCTCCACTTT.

The CDR3 DNA is TGTGCCAGCAGCTTAGGACCTGGGACAGGCGGCTCCTACAATGAGCAGTTCTTC. Protein sequence: CASSLGPGTGGSYNEQFF. The chain joins TRBV7-2 to TRBJ2-1, with TRBD1 matching over 8 bases. Trimming cost V 1 base and J 0 bases; bases outside gene matches: 8. Looked up from germline, CDR1 is SGHTA and CDR2 is FQGNSA. The CDR3 has 18 amino acids.

This clonotype was recorded once. The gene calls are TRBV12-3 or TRBV12-4 and TRBJ2-3, with 10 bases that match TRBD2. The CDR3 is made up of 16 amino acids. V dropped 4 bases and J dropped 0; count of bases not matched to a gene: 4. The CDR3 nucleotides read TGTGCCAGCAGTTGGACTAGCGGATATAGCACAGATACGCAGTATTTT. Translated: CASSWTSGYSTDTQYF.

This clonotype was seen ten or more times. The chain is built from TRBV7-9 and TRBJ2-3; D not certain. This CDR3 is 15 amino acids long. CDR1 SEHNR and CDR2 FQNEAQ come from the germline V gene (reference sequence). V shed 5 bases and J shed 6 bases, with 18 bases lying between them. Here the CDR3 DNA reads TGTGCCAGCAGCCCCCTATCCGCCGAGTGGGATACGCAGTATTTT. It specifies CASSPLSAEWDTQYF.